The present T cell receptor beta chain was sequenced within a study of identical twins. The ends were cut back, 6 bases at V and 6 bases at J, with 11 bases in the middle. CDR1 and CDR2 (germline): MNHNS, SASEGT. CDR3 size: 12 residues. A universal primer site arose from template switching, and cDNA bore unique molecular identifiers. MiXCR, applied by TCRdb to the 5' RACE reads, yields one record per CDR3 protein. The sample has around 490,000 distinct CDR3 sequences; about a fifth are singletons. The sample also formed part of further work on yellow fever vaccine responses in identical twins.

Input material: CD4+ T cells sorted from blood. This TCR was recovered from a woman under 30 in good health. The chain is built from TRBV6-1 and TRBJ1-1; D unclear. DNA for the CDR3: TGTGCCAGCAGACGCCTGGAAGCTGAAGCTTTCTTT. It specifies CASRRLEAEAFF.